Reported below is one T cell receptor (beta chain). The antigen remains unidentified. The sample comes from a study of cytomegalovirus exposure and HLA in healthy donors. Across the whole study: Samples from HLA-typed donors yielded approximately 80 million unique TCRs in an early data release.

General study results and limits: Cytomegalovirus status was reportedly diagnosed by the classifier with high specificity and sensitivity. A later analysis linked a missense variant in DCLRE1C to the trimming of TCR beta V and J genes. An analysis done earlier found most TCR beta V segments productive about 87% or about 30% of the time.

With 60 Vbeta and 13 Jbeta primers, the PCR was carried out. Profiled with immunoSEQ multiplex PCR; TCRdb holds only in-frame clones, not every one. Counted here are 150,000 or so clones, almost 80% occurring once; the ten biggest clones make up roughly 6.7%. The CDR3 consists of 15 residues. Looked up from germline, CDR1 is LNHDA and CDR2 is SQIVND (reference sequence). With 7 bases clipped from V and 10 bases from J, the junction kept 13 bases outside the gene matches. The sequenced sample consisted of PBMCs. The sequence was collected from a middle-aged woman in good health and CMV-seropositive. The V call is TRBV19, the J call TRBJ2-1, with TRBD2 matching 10 bases. The CDR3 nucleotides are TGTGCCAGTAATCAAGCGGGGGGGCTTAGGTGGGAGCAGTTCTTC. The encoded protein is CASNQAGGLRWEQFF.